This is a list of T cell receptor beta chains from one sample in a study of cytomegalovirus exposure and HLA in healthy donors. Here immunoSEQ multiplex PCR was the method, and the copy in TCRdb shows in-frame clones only, minus some. This sample yields some 71,000 clones, of which about 70% are seen a single time; 9.7% belongs to the top ten. Input material: PBMCs. The receptors were sampled from a woman in her forties or fifties in good health and CMV-seropositive. The CDR3 runs from the conserved cysteine through the conserved F or W. The D gene is left open where the match is weak. Rows may omit the clone size; those that give it use once, few, many or a size class.

j_gene: TRBJ1-3; d_gene: -; len: 16; v_gene: TRBV28; abundance: -; CDR3nt: TGTGCCAGCAGTTCAGGTCGAGTCTACTCTGGAAACACCATATATTTT; CDR3aa: CASSSGRVYSGNTIYF
j_gene: TRBJ2-3; d_gene: TRBD2; len: 17; v_gene: TRBV28; abundance: -; CDR3nt: TGTGCCAGCAGCCCTGTCGAAGAGCGGGGAACCACAGATACGCAGTATTTT; CDR3aa: CASSPVEERGTTDTQYF
j_gene: TRBJ1-4; d_gene: -; len: 14; v_gene: TRBV14; abundance: -; CDR3nt: TGTGCCAGCAGCCAAGTAGGGGGTCCGGAAAAACTGTTTTTT; CDR3aa: CASSQVGGPEKLFF
j_gene: TRBJ1-1; d_gene: -; len: 15; v_gene: TRBV6-6; abundance: -; CDR3nt: TGTGCCAGCAGTCTAGTCCAGGGATTGAACACTGAAGCTTTCTTT; CDR3aa: CASSLVQGLNTEAFF
j_gene: TRBJ1-6; d_gene: -; len: 17; v_gene: TRBV30; abundance: few; CDR3nt: TGTGCCTGGAGTTCAAGACTGGAGAGCTCCTATAATTCACCCCTCCACTTT; CDR3aa: CAWSSRLESSYNSPLHF
j_gene: TRBJ2-2; d_gene: -; len: 12; v_gene: TRBV27; abundance: -; CDR3nt: TGTGCCAGCAGTTTTTCTACCGGGGAGCTGTTTTTT; CDR3aa: CASSFSTGELFF
j_gene: TRBJ2-3; d_gene: TRBD2; len: 15; v_gene: TRBV28; abundance: -; CDR3nt: TGTGCCAGCAGTATGACTAGCGCGAGCACAGATACGCAGTATTTT; CDR3aa: CASSMTSASTDTQYF
j_gene: TRBJ2-7; d_gene: -; len: 14; v_gene: TRBV4-3; abundance: -; CDR3nt: TGCGCCAGCAGCCAAGATCGCCAGAACTACGAGCAGTACTTC; CDR3aa: CASSQDRQNYEQYF
j_gene: TRBJ2-2; d_gene: -; len: 15; v_gene: TRBV29-1; abundance: few; CDR3nt: TGCAGCGTTGGGGGGCCGTTTACGAACACCGGGGAGCTGTTTTTT; CDR3aa: CSVGGPFTNTGELFF
j_gene: TRBJ2-3; d_gene: -; len: 14; v_gene: TRBV5-1; abundance: few; CDR3nt: TGCGCCAGCAGCCCCGGGATCACCACAGATACGCAGTATTTT; CDR3aa: CASSPGITTDTQYF
j_gene: TRBJ1-5; d_gene: -; len: 14; v_gene: TRBV7-2; abundance: -; CDR3nt: TGTGCCAGCAGCTTAGGTCAGTCACATCAGCCCCAGCATTTT; CDR3aa: CASSLGQSHQPQHF
j_gene: TRBJ2-1; d_gene: -; len: 12; v_gene: TRBV4-1; abundance: many; CDR3nt: TGCGCCAGCAGCCATGTCAACAATGAGCAGTTCTTC; CDR3aa: CASSHVNNEQFF
j_gene: TRBJ1-2; d_gene: -; len: 16; v_gene: TRBV4-1; abundance: -; CDR3nt: TGCGCCAGCAGCCAAGGGGGGGAGGGGACTAACTATGGCTACACCTTC; CDR3aa: CASSQGGEGTNYGYTF
j_gene: TRBJ2-1; d_gene: TRBD2; len: 15; v_gene: TRBV15; abundance: -; CDR3nt: TGTGCCACCAGCGGAGAGCGGGGGTTCTACAATGAGCAGTTCTTC; CDR3aa: CATSGERGFYNEQFF
j_gene: TRBJ1-2; d_gene: TRBD1; len: 15; v_gene: TRBV2; abundance: once; CDR3nt: TGTGCCAGCAGGGATGGGACAGCGAGGCGGGATGGCTACACCTTC; CDR3aa: CASRDGTARRDGYTF
j_gene: TRBJ2-2; d_gene: -; len: 13; v_gene: TRBV7-7; abundance: -; CDR3nt: TGTGCCAGCAGCCCTACATCGGGAGGGGAGCTGTTTTTT; CDR3aa: CASSPTSGGELFF
j_gene: TRBJ2-7; d_gene: -; len: 14; v_gene: TRBV13; abundance: once; CDR3nt: TGTGCCAGCAGCTTAGAGGGAGCCGCGTACGAGCAGTACTTC; CDR3aa: CASSLEGAAYEQYF
j_gene: TRBJ2-3; d_gene: -; len: 16; v_gene: TRBV27; abundance: -; CDR3nt: TGTGCCAGCAGTTTATCATTGATCAGGGATGCAGATACGCAGTATTTT; CDR3aa: CASSLSLIRDADTQYF
j_gene: TRBJ2-2; d_gene: TRBD1; len: 16; v_gene: TRBV4-2; abundance: -; CDR3nt: TGTGCCAGCAGCCGATTGGGACAGGGCCGCACCGGGGAGCTGTTTTTT; CDR3aa: CASSRLGQGRTGELFF
j_gene: TRBJ2-5; d_gene: -; len: 15; v_gene: TRBV7-9; abundance: few; CDR3nt: TGTGCCAGCAGCCTGAAGGTGCTAGAGGAAGAGACCCAGTACTTC; CDR3aa: CASSLKVLEEETQYF
j_gene: TRBJ2-7; d_gene: TRBD1; len: 15; v_gene: TRBV7-2; abundance: -; CDR3nt: TGTGCCAGCAGCTTAGAGGGGGCAGGGTCCTACGAGCAGTACTTC; CDR3aa: CASSLEGAGSYEQYF
j_gene: TRBJ1-2; d_gene: -; len: 13; v_gene: TRBV7-2; abundance: -; CDR3nt: TGTGCCAGCAGCTTATGGTCTAGCTATGGCTACACCTTC; CDR3aa: CASSLWSSYGYTF
j_gene: TRBJ2-5; d_gene: -; len: 16; v_gene: TRBV11-3; abundance: -; CDR3nt: TGTGCCAGCAGCTTAGGAGGGGCAGGGGACGGAGAGACCCAGTACTTC; CDR3aa: CASSLGGAGDGETQYF
j_gene: TRBJ2-3; d_gene: -; len: 15; v_gene: TRBV6-5; abundance: -; CDR3nt: TGTGCCAGCAGTTACTCTAGCCTCAGCACAGATACGCAGTATTTT; CDR3aa: CASSYSSLSTDTQYF
j_gene: TRBJ2-7; d_gene: TRBD2; len: 17; v_gene: TRBV9; abundance: -; CDR3nt: TGTGCCAGCAGCGCCAACCCAAGCGGGGGAATGTCCTACGAGCAGTACTTC; CDR3aa: CASSANPSGGMSYEQYF
j_gene: TRBJ2-5; d_gene: -; len: 12; v_gene: TRBV4-1; abundance: -; CDR3nt: TGCGCCAGCAGCTCGAGGCAGGGGACCCAGTACTTC; CDR3aa: CASSSRQGTQYF
j_gene: TRBJ2-5; d_gene: TRBD2; len: 15; v_gene: TRBV6-5; abundance: -; CDR3nt: TGTGCCAGCAGATTTAGCGGGGGGGCCGGAGAGACCCAGTACTTC; CDR3aa: CASRFSGGAGETQYF
j_gene: TRBJ2-2; d_gene: -; len: 13; v_gene: TRBV10-1; abundance: -; CDR3nt: TGCGCCAGCAGCCAAGTCCCTAGCGGGGAGCTGTTTTTT; CDR3aa: CASSQVPSGELFF
j_gene: TRBJ2-5; d_gene: TRBD2; len: 14; v_gene: TRBV7-9; abundance: -; CDR3nt: TGTGCCAGCAGCTTAGTGTTGCGGGGGGAGACCCAGTACTTC; CDR3aa: CASSLVLRGETQYF
j_gene: TRBJ1-6; d_gene: -; len: 15; v_gene: TRBV2; abundance: few; CDR3nt: TGTGCCAGCAGTGTTCGCGGCAGCGAAAATTCACCCCTCCACTTT; CDR3aa: CASSVRGSENSPLHF
j_gene: TRBJ2-3; d_gene: TRBD2; len: 15; v_gene: TRBV6-1; abundance: -; CDR3nt: TGTGCCAGCAGTGACTTAGCGGGAGCACCAGATACGCAGTATTTT; CDR3aa: CASSDLAGAPDTQYF
j_gene: TRBJ2-1; d_gene: TRBD2; len: 16; v_gene: TRBV19; abundance: -; CDR3nt: TGTGCCAGTAGTATAGATAGCGGGAGTGGCTACAATGAGCAGTTCTTC; CDR3aa: CASSIDSGSGYNEQFF
j_gene: TRBJ1-2; d_gene: TRBD1; len: 18; v_gene: TRBV4-1; abundance: -; CDR3nt: TGCGCCAGCAGCCAAGACCTCGGTGGGACAGCCTTAAACTATGGCTACACCTTC; CDR3aa: CASSQDLGGTALNYGYTF
j_gene: TRBJ2-7; d_gene: -; len: 13; v_gene: TRBV11-2; abundance: -; CDR3nt: TGTGCCAGCAGCTTGGGGACTCACTACGAGCAGTACTTC; CDR3aa: CASSLGTHYEQYF
j_gene: TRBJ1-4; d_gene: -; len: 15; v_gene: TRBV10-3; abundance: -; CDR3nt: TGTGCCATCAGGCCAGAGCGAACAACTAATGAAAAACTGTTTTTT; CDR3aa: CAIRPERTTNEKLFF
j_gene: TRBJ2-3; d_gene: TRBD2; len: 20; v_gene: TRBV9; abundance: -; CDR3nt: TGTGCCAGCAGCGGAACTAGCGGGAGGGCCCCCTACATCTTCACAGATACGCAGTATTTT; CDR3aa: CASSGTSGRAPYIFTDTQYF
j_gene: TRBJ2-4; d_gene: -; len: 14; v_gene: TRBV30; abundance: once; CDR3nt: TGTGCCTGGAGTCCAGGGATGGCCAAAAACATTCAGTACTTC; CDR3aa: CAWSPGMAKNIQYF
j_gene: TRBJ2-1; d_gene: -; len: 16; v_gene: TRBV9; abundance: few; CDR3nt: TGTGCCAGCAGCCCTCCGTCGGGTCTGGGCTACAATGAGCAGTTCTTC; CDR3aa: CASSPPSGLGYNEQFF
j_gene: TRBJ1-1; d_gene: -; len: 16; v_gene: TRBV2; abundance: -; CDR3nt: TGTGCCACCACCTCGGGGCAGGGGTCGAGGAACACTGAAGCTTTCTTT; CDR3aa: CATTSGQGSRNTEAFF
j_gene: TRBJ2-7; d_gene: -; len: 14; v_gene: TRBV7-8; abundance: -; CDR3nt: TGTGCCAGCAGCTTAGTGTCGGGTCCCGTGGAGCAGTACTTC; CDR3aa: CASSLVSGPVEQYF
j_gene: TRBJ2-7; d_gene: -; len: 14; v_gene: TRBV9; abundance: -; CDR3nt: TGTGCCAGCAGCGTAGCAGGCAGGAACTACGAGCAGTACTTC; CDR3aa: CASSVAGRNYEQYF
j_gene: TRBJ1-5; d_gene: -; len: 17; v_gene: TRBV18; abundance: -; CDR3nt: TGTGCCAGCTCACCATTCTCAGGAGCGGATGGCGGTCAGCCCCAGCATTTT; CDR3aa: CASSPFSGADGGQPQHF
j_gene: TRBJ2-7; d_gene: -; len: 14; v_gene: TRBV10-3; abundance: -; CDR3nt: TGTGCCATCAGTGAGTCGGGCACGAACTACGAGCAGTACTTC; CDR3aa: CAISESGTNYEQYF
j_gene: TRBJ2-1; d_gene: TRBD2; len: 15; v_gene: TRBV12-5; abundance: -; CDR3nt: TGTGCTAGTGGTTTGGCGACTAGCGGGAATCCTGAGCAGTTCTTC; CDR3aa: CASGLATSGNPEQFF
j_gene: TRBJ2-3; d_gene: -; len: 16; v_gene: TRBV10-3; abundance: -; CDR3nt: TGTGCCATCAGTGGAGCAGGACAGCTAACCACAGATACGCAGTATTTT; CDR3aa: CAISGAGQLTTDTQYF
j_gene: TRBJ2-2; d_gene: TRBD1; len: 18; v_gene: TRBV4-1; abundance: -; CDR3nt: TGCGCCAGCAGCCAAGTTCCCATGCTCAGGGGGCCCACCGGGGAGCTGTTTTTT; CDR3aa: CASSQVPMLRGPTGELFF
j_gene: TRBJ1-3; d_gene: TRBD1; len: 14; v_gene: TRBV9; abundance: -; CDR3nt: TGTGCCAGCAGCCAGGACAGGGCTGGAAACACCATATATTTT; CDR3aa: CASSQDRAGNTIYF
j_gene: TRBJ2-4; d_gene: TRBD2; len: 16; v_gene: TRBV9; abundance: few; CDR3nt: TGTGCCAGCAGCCCCCGAGGTAGCGGGAGGGGGGATATTCAGTACTTC; CDR3aa: CASSPRGSGRGDIQYF
j_gene: TRBJ2-1; d_gene: TRBD2; len: 15; v_gene: TRBV13; abundance: few; CDR3nt: TGTGCCAGCAGGTTGGGACTAGCGGGTTACAATGAGCAGTTCTTC; CDR3aa: CASRLGLAGYNEQFF
j_gene: TRBJ1-1; d_gene: TRBD1; len: 14; v_gene: TRBV5-5; abundance: -; CDR3nt: TGTGCCAGCAGCCGGGGACAGGGATTCACTGAAGCTTTCTTT; CDR3aa: CASSRGQGFTEAFF
j_gene: TRBJ1-1; d_gene: -; len: 14; v_gene: TRBV28; abundance: -; CDR3nt: TGTGCCAGCAGTTTCCGACCGGGGGACACTGAAGCTTTCTTT; CDR3aa: CASSFRPGDTEAFF
j_gene: TRBJ1-2; d_gene: TRBD1; len: 16; v_gene: TRBV27; abundance: -; CDR3nt: TGTGCCAGCAGGCCAGGGGGAACCGTCGGGGGCTATGGCTACACCTTC; CDR3aa: CASRPGGTVGGYGYTF
j_gene: TRBJ2-1; d_gene: -; len: 11; v_gene: TRBV5-1; abundance: -; CDR3nt: TGCGCCAGCAGCTTGGAAGGGGGTCAGTTCTTC; CDR3aa: CASSLEGGQFF
j_gene: TRBJ1-1; d_gene: -; len: 12; v_gene: TRBV28; abundance: -; CDR3nt: TGTGCCAGCAGGAAGGGGTGGACTGAAGCTTTCTTT; CDR3aa: CASRKGWTEAFF
j_gene: TRBJ2-3; d_gene: TRBD1; len: 17; v_gene: TRBV18; abundance: -; CDR3nt: TGTGCCAGCTCACTACTACAACAGGGGGAAAGCACAGATACGCAGTATTTT; CDR3aa: CASSLLQQGESTDTQYF
j_gene: TRBJ1-2; d_gene: -; len: 17; v_gene: TRBV11-2; abundance: -; CDR3nt: TGTGCCAGCAGCTTAGATCGAAACACAGGGTTCTCATCTGGCTACACCTTC; CDR3aa: CASSLDRNTGFSSGYTF
j_gene: TRBJ2-3; d_gene: -; len: 14; v_gene: TRBV7-2; abundance: -; CDR3nt: TGTGCCAGCAGCTTGACTAGGCTGGCAGATACGCAGTATTTT; CDR3aa: CASSLTRLADTQYF
j_gene: TRBJ2-7; d_gene: -; len: 12; v_gene: TRBV7-9; abundance: -; CDR3nt: TGTGCCAGCAGCTTATCTAACTACGAGCAGTACTTC; CDR3aa: CASSLSNYEQYF
j_gene: TRBJ2-1; d_gene: TRBD2; len: 14; v_gene: TRBV5-6; abundance: -; CDR3nt: TGTGCCAGCAGTGGGACTAGCGGTTACAATGAGCAGTTCTTC; CDR3aa: CASSGTSGYNEQFF
j_gene: TRBJ1-5; d_gene: TRBD1; len: 16; v_gene: TRBV19; abundance: -; CDR3nt: TGTGCCAGTAGTCCGTCGGGACAGTGGAGCAATCAGCCCCAGCATTTT; CDR3aa: CASSPSGQWSNQPQHF